The entry below gives a single T cell receptor beta chain sequence along with its context. Its antigen is as yet unknown. Germline V gene sequence: CDR1 KGHSH, CDR2 LQKENI. The CDR3 has 14 amino acids. Trimming cost V 5 bases and J 0 bases, with 8 bases left between them. These data come from a study of OX40 agonist ivuxolimab in advanced cancers. The overall study: Patients received intravenous ivuxolimab every 2 weeks at 0.01 to 10 mg/kg. The study enrolled dose-escalation patients with hepatocellular carcinoma, melanoma, renal cell or head and neck cancer. Study findings and constraints: Among the lowest peripheral clonal expansion occurred in 0.1-3.0 mg/kg partial responders. Some of the nonresponding patients also showed low levels of normalized T-cell clonal expansion.

Produced via immunoSEQ multiplex PCR; TCRdb's table is partial and in-frame only. The sample consists of around 72,000 clones, about 88% of them appearing once. The sequence derives from an adult with an advanced solid tumor such as melanoma, head and neck, liver or kidney cancer. The sequencing used CD4+ or CD8+ T cells sorted from blood, collected in a trial of the OX40 agonist ivuxolimab. This chain joins TRBV18 and TRBJ1-3, with TRBD1 as a possible D gene (5 bases). The CDR3 coding sequence is TGTGCCAGCTCATCCGACAGCTCTGGAAACACCATATATTTT. It encodes CASSSDSSGNTIYF.